This TCR beta chain appears in the sequencing data of a study of cytomegalovirus exposure and HLA in healthy donors. For the study at large: The 110 or so validation repertoires were produced on the same platform as the roughly 660 repertoires of the first cohort. This was reported in a later analysis.

Findings and caveats of the study: Whilst most TCR sequences proved rare, a subset of public TCRs occurred across many donors. CMV antigen specificity was confirmed in vitro for a few CMV-associated chains.

A note on this clone: The antigen is unknown.

The CDR3 runs 16 residues. The germline V gene encodes CDR1 SNHLY and CDR2 FYNNEI. Trimming cost V 7 bases and J 1 base; bases outside gene matches: 4. Profiling relied on immunoSEQ multiplex PCR, and the TCRdb table lists in-frame clones only, not all of them. The sample shows 95,000 to 150,000 clones, around 86% of them seen only once. This TCR was recovered from a woman between 18 and 29 years old in good health and CMV-seronegative. The material sequenced was PBMCs. The chain combines TRBV2 with TRBJ2-3, with 14 bases fitting TRBD2. CDR3 DNA sequence: TGTGCCAGCACTGGACTAGCGGGAGGACGCACAGATACGCAGTATTTT. Protein product: CASTGLAGGRTDTQYF.